These 19 T cell receptor beta chains originate from one sample sequenced in a study of blood T cells in healthy people across ages. Combining a sample-barcoded 5' primer with a J-beta primer mix, a second PCR ran for roughly 7 to 11 cycles. TCRdb analysed the 5' RACE reads with MiXCR anew, one entry per CDR3 protein. The repertoire has around 1,000,000 distinct CDR3 sequences, around two fifths of them found once; the top ten carry roughly 13%. Specimen: blood. The receptors shown here come from a man aged 18 to 35 in good health.

In its sample, this clonotype was seen a few times. The genes are TRBV9 and TRBJ1-4; a possible D gene is TRBD1 (6 bases). Germline V gene data show CDR1 as SGDLS and CDR2 as YYNGEE. V gave up 3 bases and J gave up 4 bases, with 10 bases separating them. The CDR3 contains 14 residues. CDR3 coding DNA: TGTGCCAGCAGCGCAGGGGTCCTTAATGAAAAACTGTTTTTT. Its translation is CASSAGVLNEKLFF.

V usage is TRBV7-8 and J usage is TRBJ2-5; the D is unclear. The CDR3 is 12 residues long. Germline assignment: CDR1 SGHVS and CDR2 FQNEAQ. V lost 3 bases to trimming and J lost 5 bases, with 7 bases between them. The CDR3 bases are TGTGCCAGCAGCTTCTTATGGGAGACCCAGTACTTC. Translated: CASSFLWETQYF.

This sequence joins TRBV28 and TRBJ1-1; 7 nucleotides agree with TRBD1. The CDR3 is 15 residues long. Germline CDR1 is MDHEN and CDR2 is SYDVKM. With 6 bases clipped from V and 1 base from J, the junction kept 8 bases outside the gene matches. The CDR3 is CASRPYRGRNTEAFF. The CDR3 DNA is TGTGCCAGCAGACCTTACAGGGGCCGGAACACTGAAGCTTTCTTT.

The V call is TRBV19, the J call TRBJ2-7; D is possibly TRBD1 (5 bases). The V end was cut by 5 bases, the J end by 0 bases, with 11 bases between. Germline V gene data show CDR1 as LNHDA and CDR2 as SQIVND (reference sequence). The CDR3 has 14 amino acids. The CDR3 DNA follows: TGTGCCAGTAGTTCCGGACAAAACTCCTACGAGCAGTACTTC. It specifies CASSSGQNSYEQYF.

The genes are TRBV14 and TRBJ1-3, with D tentatively TRBD1 (6 bases). CDR3 length equals 14 residues. V was cut by 5 bases and J by 1 base, with 9 bases left in between. The germline V gene has CDR1 SGHDN and CDR2 FVKESK. DNA of the CDR3: TGTGCCAGCAGCATTAGGGGGTCTGGAAACACCATATATTTT. Translated, it gives CASSIRGSGNTIYF. Drawing the rest from reference TRBV14 and TRBJ1-3, the complete variable domain is EAGVTQFPSHSVIEKGQTVTLRCDPISGHDNLYWYRRVMGKEIKFLLHFVKESKQDESGMPNNRFLAERTGGTYSTLKVQPAELEDSGVYFCASSIRGSGNTIYFGEGSWLTVV.

The chain joins TRBV20-1 to TRBJ1-1; TRBD1 matches at 9 bases. Trimming at V came to 0 bases and at J to 8 bases, leaving 10 bases not matched to a gene. From germline, CDR1 is DFQATT and CDR2 SNEGSKA (reference sequence). The CDR3 is 15 amino acids. DNA of the CDR3: TGCAGTGCTAGAGATCAGGGACAGGGCGGCTTGGAAGCTTTCTTT. Its protein is CSARDQGQGGLEAFF.

This clonotype occurred a few times. This chain links TRBV9 with TRBJ2-3, with a weak D call TRBD2 (8 bases). This CDR3 contains 15 residues. V shed 7 bases and J shed 2 bases, with 17 bases lying between them. In germline, CDR1 is SGDLS, CDR2 YYNGEE. The DNA of the CDR3 is TGTGCCAGCGCACGGGAGGGGGCGACCACAGATACGCAGTATTTT. Translation gives CASAREGATTDTQYF.

Comments on this clonotype: Germline is not matched at one junction end, which may reflect a read error. V is TRBV2 and J is TRBJ2-3; D may be TRBD1 or TRBD2 (7 bases each). Germline V gives CDR1 SNHLY, CDR2 FYNNEI. CDR3 length: 15 residues. CDR3: CACSRGGTNTGTQYF. The CDR3 coding sequence is TGTGCCTGCAGCAGGGGGGGGACGAACACAGGTACGCAGTATTTT.

The chain employs TRBV20-1 and TRBJ1-6; TRBD1 agrees at 8 bases. This CDR3 comprises 15 residues. Germline loops: CDR1 DFQATT, CDR2 SNEGSKA (reference sequence). After removal of 2 bases from V and 4 bases from J, the junction contained 4 bases not matched to a gene. CDR3 residues: CSARKQGEYNSPLHF. As DNA, the CDR3 is TGCAGTGCTAGAAAACAGGGGGAATATAATTCACCCCTCCACTTT.

This clonotype appeared once. The chain is built from TRBV27 and TRBJ2-7, with D maybe TRBD2 (5 bases). This CDR3 is built from 16 residues. CDR1 is MNHEY and CDR2 is SMNVEV in the germline V gene (reference sequence). V was shortened by 4 bases and J by 7 bases, with 23 bases between the two germline ends. The CDR3 loop reads CASSSPSRLSYNEQYF. CDR3 in DNA: TGTGCCAGCAGTTCACCTAGCCGTCTTTCGTACAATGAGCAGTACTTC.

The chain links TRBV27 to TRBJ1-1, with TRBD1 as a possible D gene (5 bases). CDR3 size: 14 residues. The V gene lost 1 base and the J gene lost 6 bases, with 12 bases spanning the gap. In germline, CDR1 is MNHEY, CDR2 SMNVEV (reference sequence). DNA for the CDR3: TGTGCCAGCAGTTTATTACTCGGGGGGGCTGAAGCTTTCTTT. Translated: CASSLLLGGAEAFF.

This chain joins TRBV4-2 and TRBJ1-5; no clear D. This CDR3 spans 19 amino acids. Germline-derived CDR1 and CDR2 are LGHNA and YNFKEQ. The V end was cut by 0 bases, the J end by 0 bases, with 18 bases between. DNA of the CDR3: TGTGCCAGCAGCCAAGATCCCCCAGACCGCATGTATAGCAATCAGCCCCAGCATTTT. This translates into CASSQDPPDRMYSNQPQHF.

Of note for this clonotype: One junction end disagrees with the germline gene, perhaps due to a read error. The rearrangement uses TRBV10-3 and TRBJ2-6, with D tentatively TRBD1 (6 bases). This CDR3 has 15 amino acids. The germline CDR1 and CDR2 sequences are ENHRY and SYGVKD. For the CDR3, the DNA is TGTGCCATCAGTGAGTCAGGGCCAGGGGTCAACGTCCTGACTTTC. Amino acid sequence: CAISESGPGVNVLTF.

The J gene is TRBJ1-2, the V gene TRBV6-5; possible D gene TRBD1, 6 bases. V lost 4 bases and J 4 bases, leaving 22 bases between the germline ends. CDR3 size: 17 residues. Looked up from germline, CDR1 is MNHEY and CDR2 is SVGAGI. The CDR3 nucleotides read TGTGCCAGCAGTTCCGACACAGGGACTCGGGGTGGCTATGGCTACACCTTC. Translated, it gives CASSSDTGTRGGYGYTF.

The DNA of the CDR3 is TGTGCCAGCAGTCAACCTAAAATGGGACAGGGGAATGAGCAGTTCTTC. Translating gives CASSQPKMGQGNEQFF. The rearrangement joins TRBV11-2 to TRBJ2-1, with 10 bases identical to TRBD1. CDR3 length: 16 amino acids. Germline lookup yields CDR1 SGHAT and CDR2 FQNNGV. The ends lost 6 bases at V and 7 bases at J; junction bases unmatched: 12. Together with reference TRBV11-2 and TRBJ2-1, the CDR3 gives the full variable domain: EAGVAQSPRYKIIEKRQSVAFWCNPISGHATLYWYQQILGQGPKLLIQFQNNGVVDDSQLPKDRFSAERLKGVDSTLKIQPAKLEDSAVYLCASSQPKMGQGNEQFFGPGTRLTVL.

J is TRBJ2-5 and V is TRBV5-1, with a tentative D call TRBD1 (5 bases). V lost 3 bases and J lost 2, with 8 bases in between. Germline-derived CDR1 and CDR2 are SGHRS and YFSETQ. CDR3 length: 13 amino acids. CDR3 residues: CASSSTDQETQYF. The CDR3 coding sequence is TGCGCCAGCAGCTCGACAGATCAAGAGACCCAGTACTTC.

The chain uses TRBV5-1 and TRBJ2-3, with TRBD1 matching 7 bases. The CDR3 length is 15 residues. Losses at the gene ends were 3 bases for V and 0 bases for J; bases not matched to a gene: 4. Germline-derived CDR1 and CDR2 are SGHRS and YFSETQ. The CDR3 nucleotides read TGCGCCAGCAGCTCGACAGGGTCTAGCACAGATACGCAGTATTTT. Translating it yields CASSSTGSSTDTQYF.

The rearrangement joins TRBV12-3 or TRBV12-4 to TRBJ2-4; D is unresolved. Trimming removed 6 bases at V and 1 base at J, with 7 bases between. This CDR3 is built from 13 residues. The CDR3 nucleotides read TGTGCCAGCAGAGACCGGGCCAAAAACATTCAGTACTTC. This translates into CASRDRAKNIQYF.

This clonotype was counted a few times. The chain combines TRBV29-1 with TRBJ2-7, with 7 bases identical to TRBD1. In germline, CDR1 is SQVTM, CDR2 ANQGSEA. This CDR3 region has 12 residues. V was clipped by 4 bases and J by 2 bases; unmatched bases: 2. The CDR3 here is CSVGGGAYEQYF. The CDR3 bases are TGCAGCGTTGGAGGGGGCGCCTACGAGCAGTACTTC.